The 30 T cell receptor beta chains listed next were all sequenced from one sample in a study of T cell responses to AZD1222 COVID-19 vaccine. Measured with immunoSEQ multiplex PCR; TCRdb has only the in-frame clones, and not every one. This table holds some 100,000 clones, 87% found once. This specimen was peripheral blood, taken 28 days after the second AZD1222 dose. Source of these receptors: an adult who received the AZD1222 COVID-19 vaccine.

This clone has just a few counts. The CDR3 loop reads CASSLLGTNYEQYF. DNA of the CDR3: TGTGCCAGCAGTTTACTCGGGACAAACTACGAGCAGTACTTC. The rearrangement links TRBV28 to TRBJ2-7, with D possibly being TRBD1 (6 bases). The CDR3 extends over 14 amino acids. The V gene lost 2 bases and the J gene lost 3 bases, with 11 bases spanning the gap. In germline, CDR1 is MDHEN, CDR2 SYDVKM.

The sample holds a few counts of this clone. The V and J genes are TRBV6-2 or TRBV6-3 and TRBJ2-7; D is undetermined. CDR3 length: 16 residues. The germline CDR1 and CDR2 sequences are MNHEY and SVGEGT. Trimming cost V 0 bases and J 0 bases, with 12 bases left between them. The CDR3 region is CASSYSMSGASYEQYF. CDR3 in DNA: TGTGCCAGCAGTTACTCGATGTCAGGAGCCTCCTACGAGCAGTACTTC.

The chain combines TRBV5-4 with TRBJ1-6; 8 nucleotides agree with TRBD1. The CDR3 consists of 15 residues. Germline V gene lookup returns CDR1 SGHNT and CDR2 YYREEE (reference sequence). Trimming at V came to 3 bases and at J to 7 bases, leaving 6 bases not matched to a gene. Here the CDR3 reads CASSSKGQANSPLHF. For the CDR3, the DNA is TGTGCCAGCAGCTCCAAGGGACAGGCCAATTCACCCCTCCACTTT.

This clone turned up a few times. The rearrangement joins TRBV6-5 to TRBJ2-2; maybe TRBD1 (5 bases). Germline-derived CDR1 and CDR2 are MNHEY and SVGAGI. V lost 6 bases to trimming and J lost 5 bases, with 10 bases between them. The CDR3 contains 13 residues. This CDR3 is CASRVYRTGELFF. Written as DNA, the CDR3 is TGTGCCAGCAGGGTATACAGGACCGGGGAGCTGTTTTTT.

J is TRBJ2-5 and V is TRBV13; D gene ambiguous. V lost 4 bases, J lost 0 bases, and 3 bases lay in between. The CDR3 totals 12 residues. Germline values: CDR1 PRHDT, CDR2 FYEKMQ (reference sequence). The CDR3 protein is CASSSNQETQYF. DNA for the CDR3: TGTGCCAGCAGCTCTAACCAAGAGACCCAGTACTTC. The entire variable domain, with the rest obtained from reference TRBV13 and TRBJ2-5, is as follows: AAGVIQSPRHLIKEKRETATLKCYPIPRHDTVYWYQQGPGQDPQFLISFYEKMQSDKGSIPDRFSAQQFSDYHSELNMSSLELGDSALYFCASSSNQETQYFGPGTRLLVL.

The chain recombines TRBV4-2 with TRBJ1-2; D perhaps matches TRBD1 (5 bases). Germline V gene sequence: CDR1 LGHNA, CDR2 YNFKEQ. The V and J ends lost 1 base and 8 bases respectively, with 11 bases between them. This CDR3 spans 13 amino acids. In DNA, the CDR3 is TGTGCCAGCAGCCAAGCGGGGGTAGACGGCTACACCTTC. Translation gives CASSQAGVDGYTF.

The V and J genes are TRBV5-6 and TRBJ2-5; 9 bases map to TRBD1. V dropped 0 bases and J dropped 3; count of bases not matched to a gene: 3. The CDR3 loop spans 15 amino acids. Germline V gives CDR1 SGHDT, CDR2 YYEEEE. CDR3 nucleotides: TGTGCCAGCAGCTTGGCCCGGGACAGGGAAGAGACCCAGTACTTC. Protein: CASSLARDREETQYF. The whole variable domain, filled in from reference TRBV5-6 and TRBJ2-5, reads DAGVTQSPTHLIKTRGQQVTLRCSPKSGHDTVSWYQQALGQGPQFIFQYYEEEERQRGNFPDRFSGHQFPNYSSELNVNALLLGDSALYLCASSLARDREETQYFGPGTRLLVL.

V usage is TRBV30 and J usage is TRBJ1-5; no clear D gene. Germline CDR1 GTSNPN, CDR2 SVGIG (reference sequence). Trimming took off 2 bases at V and 0 bases at J, with 8 bases between the two ends. The CDR3 has 14 residues. CDR3 DNA: TGTGCCTGGAGTTTGGGAAATAGCAATCAGCCCCAGCATTTT. The encoded protein is CAWSLGNSNQPQHF.

The rearrangement joins TRBV10-3 to TRBJ1-2; no clear D gene. CDR3 size: 14 residues. CDR1 and CDR2 (germline): ENHRY, SYGVKD. The ends were cut back, 0 bases at V and 8 bases at J, with 13 bases in the middle. CDR3 protein: CAISESGRVGGYTF. The CDR3 nucleotides are TGTGCCATCAGTGAGTCGGGGAGGGTTGGCGGCTACACCTTC.

The chain uses TRBV12-3 or TRBV12-4 and TRBJ1-5, with D hard to call. The CDR3 has 13 residues. Between the trimmed V and J ends, which lost 7 bases and 4 bases, there was a span of 11 bases. CDR3 DNA: TGTGCCAGCACCCCCGGGTATAATCAGCCCCAGCATTTT. Protein: CASTPGYNQPQHF.

The chain links TRBV7-9 to TRBJ1-2; D possibly corresponds to TRBD1 (6 bases). V shed 1 base and J shed 8 bases, with 14 bases lying between them. This CDR3 has 14 amino acids. The V gene's germline CDR1 is SEHNR and CDR2 FQNEAQ (reference sequence). CDR3 bases: TGTGCCAGCAGCTTAGAAGGGGGGCATATGGGCTACACCTTC. This codes for CASSLEGGHMGYTF. Full variable domain (missing parts from reference TRBV7-9 and TRBJ1-2): DTGVSQNPRHKITKRGQNVTFRCDPISEHNRLYWYRQTLGQGPEFLTYFQNEAQLEKSRLLSDRFSAERPKGSFSTLEIQRTEQGDSAMYLCASSLEGGHMGYTFGSGTRLTVV.

The CDR3 DNA reads as TGTGCCAGCAGTCCGGACAGGGTGTACTACGAGCAGTACTTC. Residues: CASSPDRVYYEQYF. The chain is built from TRBV27 and TRBJ2-7; 8 nucleotides match TRBD1. Germline assignment: CDR1 MNHEY and CDR2 SMNVEV (reference sequence). Germline trimming cut 5 bases from V and 3 bases from J; bases unmatched to any gene: 6. CDR3 size: 14 residues.

The CDR3 loop is CSVSGGGNQPQHF. DNA of the CDR3: TGCAGCGTCTCAGGGGGGGGCAATCAGCCCCAGCATTTT. The chain links TRBV29-1 to TRBJ1-5, with 7 bases aligning to TRBD1. Germline V gives CDR1 SQVTM, CDR2 ANQGSEA. The CDR3 extends over 13 amino acids. The V segment lost 6 bases and the J segment 2 bases; nucleotides outside the gene matches: 4.

This CDR3 reads CASSYGGTQGNEQFF. Here the CDR3 DNA reads TGTGCCAGCAGTTATGGGGGCACTCAGGGCAATGAGCAGTTCTTC. The J gene is TRBJ2-1, the V gene TRBV6-2 or TRBV6-3; possible D gene TRBD1, 6 bases. CDR1 MNHEY and CDR2 SVGEGT come from the germline V gene. The CDR3 extends over 15 amino acids. V dropped 3 bases and J dropped 6 bases, with 15 bases sitting between them.

The genes are TRBV6-4 and TRBJ1-5; tentative D call: TRBD1 (5 bases). The CDR3 is 14 amino acids. V was cut by 6 bases and J by 5 bases, with 14 bases left in between. Per germline, CDR1 MRHNA and CDR2 SNTAGT. The DNA for the CDR3 is TGTGCCAGCAGCCTGGACATAGCGGATCAGCCCCAGCATTTT. It translates to CASSLDIADQPQHF.

This sequence joins TRBV19 and TRBJ2-7; 8 bases fit TRBD1. Trimming removed 2 bases from V and 6 bases from J; junction bases left unmatched: 9. Germline assignment: CDR1 LNHDA and CDR2 SQIVND (reference sequence). The length of the CDR3 is 15 residues. This CDR3 is CASSITGGNLGEQYF. The DNA for the CDR3 is TGTGCCAGTAGTATAACAGGGGGTAATTTGGGCGAGCAGTACTTC. The variable domain in full, completed from reference TRBV19 and TRBJ2-7, reads DGGITQSPKYLFRKEGQNVTLSCEQNLNHDAMYWYRQDPGQGLRLIYYSQIVNDFQKGDIAEGYSVSREKKESFPLTVTSAQKNPTAFYLCASSITGGNLGEQYFGPGTRLTVT.

The gene calls are TRBV11-2 and TRBJ2-3; either TRBD1 or TRBD2 may supply D (7 bases each). CDR1 is SGHAT and CDR2 is FQNNGV in the germline V gene. V was pared by 3 bases and J by 4 bases, with 11 bases between. This CDR3 comprises 14 residues. The CDR3 loop reads CASSLGGGPDTQYF. CDR3 in DNA: TGTGCCAGCAGCTTGGGAGGGGGCCCAGATACGCAGTATTTT.

V usage is TRBV19 and J usage is TRBJ2-5; perhaps TRBD1 as D (6 bases). Between the trimmed V and J ends, which lost 7 bases and 2 bases, there was a span of 14 bases. The CDR3 is made up of 14 amino acids. The germline V gene has CDR1 LNHDA and CDR2 SQIVND (reference sequence). CDR3 amino acids: CASTPTGQQETQYF. CDR3 DNA sequence: TGTGCCAGTACCCCAACAGGGCAACAAGAGACCCAGTACTTC.

The rearrangement links TRBV6-5 to TRBJ1-4, with 8 bases aligning to TRBD1. Germline V gene data show CDR1 as MNHEY and CDR2 as SVGAGI. Unmatched junction bases numbered 3, after V lost 0 bases and J lost 6 bases. This CDR3 is built from 15 residues. The CDR3 is CASSYSDRVYEKLFF. CDR3 coding DNA: TGTGCCAGCAGTTACTCGGACAGGGTTTATGAAAAACTGTTTTTT.

The J gene is TRBJ1-6, the V gene TRBV10-3; D ambiguous. The V gene's germline CDR1 is ENHRY and CDR2 SYGVKD. V dropped 8 bases and J dropped 1 base, with 9 bases sitting between them. The CDR3 is made up of 14 amino acids. CDR3 sequence reads: CAIGERSYNSPLHF. The CDR3 DNA is TGTGCCATCGGCGAGCGGTCCTATAATTCACCCCTCCACTTT.

CDR3 DNA sequence: TGTGCCAGTACCCGATTTGCAGGGGGGAACACCGGGGAGCTGTTTTTT. This gives the protein CASTRFAGGNTGELFF. The V and J genes are TRBV19 and TRBJ2-2, with TRBD1 matching 7 bases. Germline trimming cut 7 bases from V and 1 base from J; bases unmatched to any gene: 9. CDR1 and CDR2 (germline): LNHDA, SQIVND (reference sequence). The CDR3 runs 16 residues.

The chain employs TRBV7-9 and TRBJ2-3; D assignment may be TRBD1 or TRBD2 (6 bases each). The V end was cut by 5 bases, the J end by 6 bases, with 12 bases between. Germline V gene lookup returns CDR1 SEHNR and CDR2 FQNEAQ (reference sequence). The CDR3 length is 13 residues. CDR3 nucleotides: TGTGCCAGCAGCCCCCGGGGGCGGGATACGCAGTATTTT. Its protein product is CASSPRGRDTQYF.

This chain links TRBV9 with TRBJ2-7; D may be TRBD2 (6 bases). CDR1 SGDLS and CDR2 YYNGEE come from the germline V gene. Deletions cut 0 bases from V and 2 bases from J, with 12 bases between. The CDR3 sequence is 15 residues long. The CDR3 coding sequence is TGTGCCAGCAGCGTAGAAAGCGGGTCGACCTACGAGCAGTACTTC. Residues: CASSVESGSTYEQYF. The whole variable domain, filled in from reference TRBV9 and TRBJ2-7, reads DSGVTQTPKHLITATGQRVTLRCSPRSGDLSVYWYQQSLDQGLQFLIQYYNGEERAKGNILERFSAQQFPDLHSELNLSSLELGDSALYFCASSVESGSTYEQYFGPGTRLTVT.

This clone turned up a few times. The V gene is TRBV24-1, the J gene TRBJ2-1; D might be TRBD1 or TRBD2, each matching 5 bases. Germline loops: CDR1 KGHDR, CDR2 SFDVKD. The CDR3 covers 16 residues. Trimming removed 4 bases at V and 9 bases at J, with 21 bases between. The CDR3 is CATSDPRDRPDAEQFF. The CDR3 coding sequence is TGTGCCACCAGTGACCCCCGGGACCGACCCGACGCTGAGCAGTTCTTC.

This chain links TRBV2 with TRBJ2-7, with a tentative D call TRBD2 (6 bases). V shed 4 bases and J shed 4 bases, with 17 bases lying between them. CDR1 is SNHLY, CDR2 FYNNEI, per germline. The CDR3 covers 15 residues. Here the CDR3 reads CASSGRGTWEYEQYF. The CDR3 DNA follows: TGTGCCAGCAGTGGTCGCGGGACCTGGGAATACGAGCAGTACTTC.

The chain combines TRBV27 with TRBJ2-5; 7 bases map to TRBD1. Trimming took 5 bases from V and 5 from J; bases not matched to a gene: 11. Looked up from germline, CDR1 is MNHEY and CDR2 is SMNVEV (reference sequence). The CDR3 totals 15 residues. CDR3 in DNA: TGTGCCAGCAGTGGCCAGACAGGGAGTCGGGAGACCCAGTACTTC. It translates to CASSGQTGSRETQYF.

V gene TRBV3-1 (or the pseudogene TRBV3-2) combines with J gene TRBJ1-4; tentatively, D is TRBD1 (5 bases). V gave up 6 bases and J gave up 10 bases, with 18 bases separating them. Germline CDR1 LGHDT, CDR2 YNNKEL (reference sequence). There are 14 residues in the CDR3. This CDR3 is CASRPATGGGKLFF. The CDR3, as DNA: TGTGCCAGCAGACCCGCTACAGGAGGTGGAAAACTGTTTTTT.

The rearrangement uses TRBV28 and TRBJ1-6; D gene unclear. The CDR3 covers 15 residues. V was clipped by 2 bases and J by 6 bases, with 11 bases between them. Germline V gives CDR1 MDHEN, CDR2 SYDVKM. CDR3 bases: TGTGCCAGCAGTTTAGGCCCGGAGGGTAATTCACCCCTCCACTTT. This translates into CASSLGPEGNSPLHF.

The rearrangement uses TRBV19 and TRBJ1-2; no clear D. V was clipped by 4 bases and J by 7 bases, with 19 bases between them. The CDR3 consists of 15 residues. From germline, CDR1 is LNHDA and CDR2 SQIVND (reference sequence). The chain's CDR3 is CASSTQSVDLSGYTF. The CDR3 DNA follows: TGTGCCAGTAGTACACAGTCTGTTGATCTCAGTGGCTACACCTTC.

The chain combines TRBV5-6 with TRBJ2-6; 10 bases line up with TRBD1. The CDR3 spans 19 residues. V gave up 2 bases and J gave up 0 bases; unmatched junction bases: 8. Per germline, CDR1 SGHDT and CDR2 YYEEEE. CDR3 DNA sequence: TGTGCCAGCAGCTTAGGGACAGGGGTCATACTCTCTGGGGCCAACGTCCTGACTTTC. As protein: CASSLGTGVILSGANVLTF.